The 22 T cell receptor beta chains reported below all come from one sample, sequenced in a study of Ad26.COV2.S vaccination and SARS-CoV-2 variants. Repertoires were generated with immunoSEQ multiplex PCR, while TCRdb's copy carries only in-frame clones and drops some. The sample lists roughly 320,000 clones, around 90% occurring once. Treatment of the sample: approximately 18 received Ad26.COV2.S at low or high dose, single or two shots; 5 received placebo; per-sample allocation not given. Sample collection was performed on day 63 after the first vaccine or placebo injection. This sample comprised peripheral blood, obtained in a trial of Ad26.COV2.S vaccine versus placebo. The receptors derive from a person between 18 and 60 years old who received the Ad26.COV2.S COVID-19 vaccine or a placebo.

The rearrangement uses TRBV19 and TRBJ2-5; 8 bases align to TRBD1. V dropped 5 bases and J dropped 4; count of bases not matched to a gene: 9. This CDR3 is built from 15 residues. Germline V CDR1 and CDR2: LNHDA, SQIVND (reference sequence). CDR3 protein: CASSASGGAGETQYF. CDR3 coding DNA: TGTGCCAGTAGTGCCTCAGGGGGCGCGGGAGAGACCCAGTACTTC.

This clone came up once. V gene TRBV5-4 combines with J gene TRBJ1-5; 8 nucleotides agree with TRBD1. Germline CDR1 and CDR2: SGHNT and YYREEE (reference sequence). The CDR3 is 14 residues long. V lost 4 bases and J lost 2; bases outside the gene matches: 2. CDR3 residues: CASSLDRGNQPQHF. CDR3 coding DNA: TGTGCCAGCAGCCTGGACAGGGGCAATCAGCCCCAGCATTTT.

Comments on this clone: Additional DNA sequences in this sample encode the identical CDR3. J is TRBJ1-5 and V is TRBV2; D is unresolved. Trimming left V 4 bases short and J 4 bases short, with 5 bases between. This CDR3 contains 12 residues. The germline CDR1 and CDR2 sequences are SNHLY and FYNNEI. This CDR3 is CASSVSNQPQHF. The CDR3 nucleotides are TGTGCCAGCAGTGTAAGTAATCAGCCCCAGCATTTT.

V gene TRBV10-3 combines with J gene TRBJ2-2, with a weak D call TRBD1 (6 bases). CDR1 and CDR2 (germline): ENHRY, SYGVKD. V was trimmed by 3 bases and J by 4 bases, leaving 12 bases between them. There are 15 residues in the CDR3. The DNA for the CDR3 is TGTGCCATCAGTGACCGGGACACCCTCACCGGGGAGCTGTTTTTT. Amino acids: CAISDRDTLTGELFF.

This clone was found a few times. An end of the junction differs from the germline gene, which may be a read error. V and J are TRBV7-7 and TRBJ2-2; D call uncertain. The CDR3 covers 14 residues. From germline, CDR1 is SSHAT and CDR2 FNYEAQ (reference sequence). CDR3 region: CASSSDPNTGELFF. CDR3 sequence (DNA): TGTGCTAGCAGCTCGGACCCAAACACCGGGGAGCTGTTTTTT.

DNA of the CDR3: TGTGCCAGCAGTCTAAGTGGGGCGGGGGGCTATGGCTACACCTTC. Translated, it gives CASSLSGAGGYGYTF. V gene TRBV27 combines with J gene TRBJ1-2; tentatively, D is TRBD1 (5 bases). Deletions cut 5 bases from V and 4 bases from J, with 17 bases between. The germline CDR1 and CDR2 sequences are MNHEY and SMNVEV (reference sequence). The CDR3 extends over 15 amino acids.

This chain connects TRBV13 to TRBJ1-3; D is unresolved. CDR1 and CDR2 (germline): PRHDT, FYEKMQ (reference sequence). The CDR3 is 13 amino acids. V was cut by 2 bases and J by 4 bases, with 6 bases left in between. Here the CDR3 DNA reads TGTGCCAGCAGCTTACTTACGGGAAACACCATATATTTT. Its protein product is CASSLLTGNTIYF.

The rearrangement links TRBV11-2 to TRBJ1-4; 8 bases align to TRBD1. This CDR3 has 17 amino acids. The trim removed 3 bases at V and 7 bases at J, leaving 13 bases unmatched. Germline V lookup: CDR1 SGHAT, CDR2 FQNNGV. Here the CDR3 reads CASSFGVRGRASEKLFF. DNA for the CDR3: TGTGCCAGCAGCTTTGGTGTCAGGGGGCGCGCCTCTGAAAAACTGTTTTTT.

The V call is TRBV15, the J call TRBJ1-1; D gene uncertain. The V gene lost 3 bases and the J gene lost 7 bases, with 12 bases spanning the gap. Germline loops: CDR1 LNHNV, CDR2 YYDKDF (reference sequence). CDR3 length equals 13 residues. DNA of the CDR3: TGTGCCACCAGCAGTGAGATTGGGGTTGAAGCTTTCTTT. Protein: CATSSEIGVEAFF.

The chain couples TRBV7-2 to TRBJ2-5, with 8 bases matching TRBD2. Trimming cost V 4 bases and J 4 bases; bases outside gene matches: 11. The CDR3 is 16 amino acids. Germline assignment: CDR1 SGHTA and CDR2 FQGNSA. In DNA form, the CDR3 reads TGTGCCAGCAGCTCCCGCCCGTTCCGGGGGGGAGAGACCCAGTACTTC. Translating gives CASSSRPFRGGETQYF.

V gene TRBV4-3 combines with J gene TRBJ2-7; 10 bases are shared with TRBD2. CDR1 LGHNA and CDR2 YSLEER come from the germline V gene. The CDR3 runs 16 residues. The V segment lost 1 base and the J segment 3 bases; nucleotides outside the gene matches: 6. The CDR3 DNA reads TGCGCCAGCAGCCAAGGAGCTAGCGGGGGATTCTACGAGCAGTACTTC. Translated: CASSQGASGGFYEQYF.

V gene TRBV9 combines with J gene TRBJ2-3, with unresolved D. CDR3 length: 13 amino acids. Trimming stripped 3 bases from V and 3 bases from J, with 8 bases between. CDR1 and CDR2 from the germline V gene are SGDLS and YYNGEE. The CDR3: CASSAQQTDTQYF. CDR3 DNA: TGTGCCAGCAGCGCCCAACAGACAGATACGCAGTATTTT.

This clone was detected only once. The chain employs TRBV30 and TRBJ2-1, with 12 positions matching TRBD2. The junction had 3 bases not matched to a gene; V was cut back by 2 bases and J by 4 bases. CDR1 is GTSNPN and CDR2 is SVGIG in the germline V gene (reference sequence). The CDR3 sequence is 15 residues long. The CDR3 spells CAWSFTSGGYNEQFF. The CDR3 nucleotides are TGTGCCTGGAGTTTTACTAGCGGGGGGTACAATGAGCAGTTCTTC.

The chain couples TRBV30 to TRBJ2-1; 7 nucleotides align to TRBD1. CDR3 length: 12 residues. V lost 5 bases, J lost 7 bases, and 5 bases stayed unmatched. CDR1 is GTSNPN, CDR2 SVGIG, per germline (reference sequence). In DNA form, the CDR3 reads TGTGCCTGGGCTCGACAGGGTAATGAGCAGTTCTTC. Protein sequence: CAWARQGNEQFF.

This chain connects TRBV20-1 to TRBJ2-3; D might be TRBD2 (5 bases). The germline V and J ends were trimmed by 3 bases and 2 bases, with 15 bases remaining between them. The CDR3 is 15 amino acids. Germline V gene lookup returns CDR1 DFQATT and CDR2 SNEGSKA (reference sequence). The CDR3 DNA reads TGCAGTGCTAGTTCTAGCTCCCCAGCCACAGATACGCAGTATTTT. Residues: CSASSSSPATDTQYF.

The chain uses TRBV7-2 and TRBJ2-7, with 8 bases lining up with TRBD2. The CDR3 length is 16 residues. The germline V gene has CDR1 SGHTA and CDR2 FQGNSA. Losses at the gene ends were 4 bases for V and 4 bases for J; bases not matched to a gene: 12. The chain's CDR3 is CASSSSGTSGYYEQYF. The CDR3 nucleotides are TGTGCCAGCAGCTCTTCCGGGACTAGTGGATATTACGAGCAGTACTTC.

The chain uses TRBV7-2 and TRBJ1-2, with TRBD1 identical over 9 bases. The germline V gene encodes CDR1 SGHTA and CDR2 FQGNSA. The CDR3 spans 13 residues. V lost 4 bases and J lost 8; bases outside the gene matches: 5. The CDR3 coding sequence is TGTGCCAGCAGCTCCTGGACAGGGGTAGGCTACACCTTC. Its translation is CASSSWTGVGYTF.

This clone occurred once. This sequence joins TRBV6-5 and TRBJ2-7; 12 bases fit TRBD2. The CDR3 spans 15 residues. CDR1 is MNHEY and CDR2 is SVGAGI in the germline V gene. V lost 2 bases to trimming and J lost 5 bases; unmatched junction nucleotides: 4. CDR3 DNA sequence: TGTGCCAGCAGTTACAGACTAGCGGGGGCGAACGAGCAGTACTTC. Translating it yields CASSYRLAGANEQYF.

The chain is built from TRBV5-1 and TRBJ2-1; maybe TRBD2 (7 bases). Germline V gene data show CDR1 as SGHRS and CDR2 as YFSETQ. V lost 3 bases, J lost 6 bases, and 16 bases lay in between. The CDR3 covers 15 residues. CDR3: CASSSYGGGGNEQFF. Written as DNA, the CDR3 is TGCGCCAGCAGCTCATACGGGGGAGGGGGCAATGAGCAGTTCTTC.

This chain joins TRBV27 and TRBJ2-7, with TRBD1 matching over 11 bases. Germline-derived CDR1 and CDR2 are MNHEY and SMNVEV (reference sequence). V dropped 2 bases and J dropped 6; count of bases not matched to a gene: 6. The CDR3 loop spans 15 amino acids. CDR3 in amino acids: CASSLGQGALIEQYF. CDR3 sequence (DNA): TGTGCCAGCAGTTTAGGACAGGGGGCCCTCATCGAGCAGTACTTC.

The V call is TRBV30, the J call TRBJ1-2; unclear D gene. CDR3 length equals 12 residues. Trimming took off 1 base at V and 4 bases at J, with 7 bases between the two ends. Germline values: CDR1 GTSNPN, CDR2 SVGIG (reference sequence). The CDR3 spells CAWSDSFYGYTF. The CDR3 DNA sequence: TGTGCCTGGAGTGACAGCTTCTATGGCTACACCTTC.

This clone was observed a handful of times. CDR3 coding DNA: TGTGCCACCAGCAACTACCGGGACAGGGATTTCTATGGCTACACCTTC. Protein sequence: CATSNYRDRDFYGYTF. The V gene is TRBV15, the J gene TRBJ1-2; 9 bases align to TRBD1. Unmatched junction bases numbered 10, after V lost 4 bases and J lost 4 bases. This CDR3 is 16 amino acids long. Looked up from germline, CDR1 is LNHNV and CDR2 is YYDKDF (reference sequence).